The 5 T cell receptor beta chains listed next were all sequenced from one sample in a study of cytomegalovirus exposure and HLA in healthy donors. The PCR ran on 60 Vbeta and 13 Jbeta primers. The protocol was immunoSEQ multiplex PCR, while the TCRdb copy is restricted to in-frame clones and leaves out a portion. The sample holds over 85,000 clones, roughly four fifths seen once. The sequenced material came from PBMCs. These receptor sequences come from a man aged 35-49 years in good health and CMV-seronegative.

The chain is built from TRBV2 and TRBJ2-7; tentative D call: TRBD2 (5 bases). This CDR3 has 14 residues. V lost 6 bases and J 5 bases, leaving 17 bases between the germline ends. Germline CDR1 is SNHLY and CDR2 is FYNNEI. Here the CDR3 reads CASRRAGIGNEQYF. In nucleotides, the CDR3 is TGTGCCAGCAGGCGGGCCGGGATCGGTAACGAGCAGTACTTC.

The gene calls are TRBV5-1 and TRBJ2-5; the D is unclear. Deletions cut 0 bases from V and 5 bases from J, with 5 bases between. From germline, CDR1 is SGHRS and CDR2 YFSETQ. The CDR3 has 12 residues. DNA of the CDR3: TGCGCCAGCAGCTTGGATATGGAGACCCAGTACTTC. Protein sequence: CASSLDMETQYF.

This chain uses TRBV10-3 with TRBJ2-1, with D possibly matching TRBD1 (5 bases). The germline CDR1 and CDR2 sequences are ENHRY and SYGVKD. V lost 3 bases and J 4 bases, leaving 7 bases between the germline ends. The CDR3 is 13 residues long. The CDR3 nucleotides are TGTGCCATCAGTGAAGGGGCTTACAATGAGCAGTTCTTC. Translating gives CAISEGAYNEQFF.

The DNA for the CDR3 is TGTGCCAGCAGTTTAGAGGTCGGCTACGAGCAGTACTTC. It encodes CASSLEVGYEQYF. The gene calls are TRBV27 and TRBJ2-7; D gene ambiguous. Looked up from germline, CDR1 is MNHEY and CDR2 is SMNVEV (reference sequence). The germline V and J ends were trimmed by 2 bases and 3 bases, with 8 bases remaining between them. The CDR3 runs to 13 residues.

The chain carries TRBV27 and TRBJ1-1; unclear D gene. The CDR3 covers 12 residues. Germline assignment: CDR1 MNHEY and CDR2 SMNVEV (reference sequence). V gave up 2 bases and J gave up 5 bases, with 6 bases separating them. The chain's CDR3 is CASSLRTTEAFF. The CDR3 DNA follows: TGTGCCAGCAGTTTACGCACAACTGAAGCTTTCTTT.